A selection of T cell receptor beta chains follows, all from one sample in a study of breast tumors, draining lymph nodes, adjacent tissues. TCRdb re-derived calls from the multiplex PCR reads in MiXCR, one entry per CDR3 protein. The data show roughly 80,000 distinct CDR3 sequences, roughly a fifth seen once. The sequenced sample consisted of axillary lymph node tissue. These TCRs come from a female donor with breast cancer. Some clones in this sample may be carry-over from other donors' samples. The CDR3 runs from the conserved cysteine through the conserved F or W.

TRBV7-8,16,TRBJ1-3,CASSLTLWGAGNTIYF
TRBV29-1,14,TRBJ1-2,CSVKPRGKAYGYTF
TRBV5-5,14,TRBJ2-4,CASSLPDLKNIQYF
TRBV20-1,18,TRBJ2-7,CSAPGTSGTLRRSYEQYF
TRBV13,15,TRBJ2-5,CASSSYTGGSETQYF
TRBV20-1,14,TRBJ1-4,CSAYDGTNNEKLFF
TRBV9,16,TRBJ1-3,CASSGRKSSSGNTIYF
TRBV4-3,21,TRBJ2-7,CASSQVGPSGRAGQLEYEQYF
TRBV27,14,TRBJ1-5,CASSFLPVGQPQHF
TRBV10-3,13,TRBJ2-1,CAITGTTYNEQFF
TRBV20-1,16,TRBJ1-4,CSARKAGGGTNEKLFF
TRBV12-3/TRBV12-4,17,TRBJ2-7,CASSFRGGGRSSYEQYF
TRBV2,14,TRBJ2-3,CASRSGRRVDTQYF
TRBV7-2,14,TRBJ1-1,CASSLQGARTEAFF
TRBV20-1,14,TRBJ2-7,CSARESAVVYEQYF
TRBV28,13,TRBJ2-7,CASRQGGSYEQYF
TRBV6-1,13,TRBJ2-4,CASSEGGRNIQYF
TRBV11-3,14,TRBJ2-7,CASSRNGGDYEQYF
TRBV19,14,TRBJ1-6,CASSISGNRSPLHF
TRBV5-1,17,TRBJ2-3,CASSLWTGGLLSDTQYF
TRBV5-5,15,TRBJ1-4,CASSPPQGRSEELFF
TRBV10-3,15,TRBJ1-2,CAISSTDRGNYGYTF
TRBV6-6,12,TRBJ2-1,CASSPVAGGCFF
TRBV7-2,14,TRBJ2-3,CASSPGLATDTQYF
TRBV15,14,TRBJ1-1,CATSRRGDNTEAFF
TRBV19,16,TRBJ2-5,CASRPFGTGYQETQYF
TRBV28,17,TRBJ2-5,CASSGAIGLAGIEIQYF
TRBV28,16,TRBJ1-6,CASKLRPGQGNSPLHF
TRBV11-3,14,TRBJ2-3,CASSDRGRTDTQYF
TRBV6-2/TRBV6-3,13,TRBJ1-4,CASSAADNEKLFF
TRBV20-1,15,TRBJ1-1,CSAPSPVTGGTEAFF